Below are 6 T cell receptor beta chains sequenced from a single sample in a study of T-cell reconstitution after alpha-beta-depleted transplantation in children. Unique molecular identifiers were built into the TCRbeta library. From the PCR reads, TCRdb called clonotypes with MiXCR, one entry per CDR3 protein. The profile shows about 230,000 distinct CDR3 sequences, over 9.5% of them singletons. The sequencing used PBMCs from the stem cell graft donor, collected from the stem cell graft. These receptors were obtained from a human donor who donated a stem cell graft to a child with SCID.

This clonotype was observed many times. The chain couples TRBV6-1 to TRBJ2-1, with TRBD1 identical over 8 bases. V gave up 6 bases and J gave up 3 bases; unmatched junction bases: 7. Germline CDR1 reads MNHNS; CDR2 reads SASEGT. The CDR3 consists of 15 residues. The CDR3 protein is CASRKNRGFYNEQFF. The CDR3, as DNA: TGTGCCAGCAGAAAAAACAGGGGGTTCTACAATGAGCAGTTCTTC.

This clonotype was picked up many times. The rearrangement joins TRBV20-1 to TRBJ1-1; no clear D. Germline CDR1 DFQATT, CDR2 SNEGSKA (reference sequence). The CDR3 consists of 13 residues. Trimming removed 7 bases from V and 1 base from J, with 13 bases in between. CDR3 residues: CSGTVSANTEAFF. CDR3 sequence (DNA): TGCAGTGGGACTGTGTCAGCGAACACTGAAGCTTTCTTT.

At least ten counts were recorded for this clonotype. The chain joins TRBV5-1 to TRBJ2-7; D gene uncertain. This CDR3 spans 14 amino acids. Trimming shortened V by 1 base and J by 4 bases, and 12 bases separated the two germline ends. Germline V lookup: CDR1 SGHRS, CDR2 YFSETQ. The CDR3 nucleotides are TGCGCCAGCAGCTTGTTCTACGGAAATTACGAGCAGTACTTC. Protein sequence: CASSLFYGNYEQYF.

Many counts were recorded for this clonotype. The V gene is TRBV20-1, the J gene TRBJ2-7, with TRBD2 matching 7 bases. J lost 0 bases, V lost 2 bases, and 7 bases had no gene match. This CDR3 has 15 amino acids. Germline CDR1 DFQATT, CDR2 SNEGSKA (reference sequence). The CDR3 loop reads CSARSSAGSSYEQYF. The CDR3 nucleotides read TGCAGTGCTAGATCATCAGCGGGGAGCTCCTACGAGCAGTACTTC.

This clonotype occurred many times. This chain connects TRBV5-1 to TRBJ2-3; D not resolved. The V gene's germline CDR1 is SGHRS and CDR2 YFSETQ. V gave up 0 bases and J gave up 4 bases, with 12 bases separating them. The CDR3 is 15 residues long. CDR3 sequence (DNA): TGCGCCAGCAGCTTGGGGGTGAGCTTTCCAGATACGCAGTATTTT. Translation gives CASSLGVSFPDTQYF.

This clonotype was observed a few times. The chain carries TRBV7-9 and TRBJ1-2; D ambiguous. The CDR3 runs to 12 residues. V lost 3 bases to trimming and J lost 4 bases, with 6 bases between them. Germline CDR1 and CDR2: SEHNR and FQNEAQ (reference sequence). The CDR3 loop reads CASSFFSYGYTF. The CDR3 nucleotides are TGTGCCAGCAGCTTTTTTTCCTATGGCTACACCTTC. The complete variable domain, with remaining parts taken from reference TRBV7-9 and TRBJ1-2, reads DTGVSQNPRHKITKRGQNVTFRCDPISEHNRLYWYRQTLGQGPEFLTYFQNEAQLEKSRLLSDRFSAERPKGSFSTLEIQRTEQGDSAMYLCASSFFSYGYTFGSGTRLTVV.